This entry lists 8 T cell receptor beta chains sequenced from one sample in a study of metastatic and nonmetastatic thyroid tumors. No patient received treatment before thyroid surgery. TCRdb re-called the PCR reads with MiXCR. Of under 95,000 clones listed, 8.6% are singletons. Source material: blood. The source is a female donor with papillary thyroid cancer or a benign thyroid nodule (not recorded which). Some clones in this sample may be carry-over from other donors' samples.

This clone was observed many times. The chain is built from TRBV20-1 and TRBJ2-7; 7 nucleotides line up with TRBD1. The CDR3 is 13 residues long. The germline gives CDR1 DFQATT, CDR2 SNEGSKA (reference sequence). V lost 5 bases, J lost 2 bases, and 6 bases stayed unmatched. This CDR3 is CSAWDSQTYEQYF. CDR3 sequence (DNA): TGCAGTGCTTGGGACAGTCAAACCTACGAGCAGTACTTC.

Note on this clone: This CDR3 is also generated by other DNA sequences in the sample. The gene calls are TRBV20-1 and TRBJ2-7; the D gene is possibly TRBD1 (7 bases). Germline CDR1 DFQATT, CDR2 SNEGSKA (reference sequence). Trimming took 3 bases from V and 4 from J, leaving 13 bases between them. The CDR3 consists of 13 residues. The CDR3 nucleotides read TGCAGTGCTAGGTCAGGGGGGACATACGAGCAGTACTTC. Protein sequence: CSARSGGTYEQYF.

This clone has ten or more counts. This rearrangement joins TRBV25-1 to TRBJ2-3; D is ambiguous. Germline V CDR1 and CDR2: MGHDK, SYGVNS. V was shortened by 0 bases and J by 2 bases, with 9 bases between the two germline ends. The CDR3 sequence is 15 residues long. CDR3 protein: CASSEYETVTDTQYF. In DNA, the CDR3 is TGTGCCAGCAGTGAATATGAAACCGTCACAGATACGCAGTATTTT.

This clone has ten or more counts. The genes are TRBV6-4 and TRBJ2-1; D unclear. The germline V gene encodes CDR1 MRHNA and CDR2 SNTAGT. The length of the CDR3 is 13 residues. Between the trimmed V and J ends, which lost 2 bases and 2 bases, there was a span of 4 bases. The CDR3 DNA reads as TGTGCCAGCAGTGACGACACCTACAATGAGCAGTTCTTC. It specifies CASSDDTYNEQFF.

This clone was counted ten times or more. The gene calls are TRBV3-1 and TRBJ2-2; D is unclear. Germline values: CDR1 LGHDT, CDR2 YNNKEL (reference sequence). Trimming took 2 bases from V and 9 from J, leaving 7 bases between them. The CDR3 sequence is 12 residues long. This chain's CDR3 is CASSQRLRELFF. The CDR3 DNA sequence: TGTGCCAGCAGCCAACGACTGCGGGAGCTGTTTTTT.

At least ten counts were recorded for this clone. The gene calls are TRBV7-8 and TRBJ2-2; a possible D gene is TRBD1 (5 bases). This CDR3 spans 14 amino acids. The V and J ends lost 6 bases and 2 bases respectively, with 10 bases between them. Germline CDR1 SGHVS, CDR2 FQNEAQ. The CDR3 spells CASSRQRNTGELFF. The CDR3 DNA reads TGTGCCAGCAGTCGACAGAGAAACACCGGGGAGCTGTTTTTT.

This clone appeared many times. J is TRBJ1-1 and V is TRBV6-1; the D is unclear. With 8 bases removed from V and 1 base from J, the gap between germline ends came to 14 bases. The CDR3 is 14 amino acids. Germline CDR1 and CDR2: MNHNS and SASEGT. The CDR3 loop reads CASGREGRNTEAFF. In DNA, the CDR3 is TGTGCCAGCGGTAGGGAAGGAAGGAACACTGAAGCTTTCTTT.

This clone was seen many times. The chain is built from TRBV7-4 and TRBJ1-3; possibly TRBD1 for D (5 bases). V lost 1 base and J lost 2, with 6 bases in between. This CDR3 has 14 amino acids. Germline CDR1 SGHVT, CDR2 SQSDAQ. CDR3 in DNA: TGTGCCAGCAGCTTAGGACAGACTGGAAACACCATATATTTT. It specifies CASSLGQTGNTIYF.